This entry lists 13 T cell receptor beta chains sequenced from one sample in a study of blood T cell repertoires in COVID-19 (TCRdb year 2020). The library came from the immunoSEQ multiplex PCR assay. In its TCRdb copy, this immuneACCESS table keeps in-frame sequences only and misses some clones. Where compared with another copy, unresolved V genes explain less than half of these, and the others have no known cause. In all, the sample holds fewer than 200,000 clones, and 80% to 90% of those were seen once. 3.6% of the sample belongs to the ten largest clones. Sequencing was performed on PBMCs or T cells enriched from blood (not recorded which). The receptor source for this set is a woman aged 45 to 65 in a cohort exposed to, infected with or recovered from COVID-19 (not recorded which).

This clone was seen only once. This chain joins TRBV7-9 and TRBJ1-5, with TRBD1 identical over 7 bases. V was pared by 5 bases and J by 6 bases, with 10 bases of the junction left unmatched. This CDR3 is 15 amino acids long. Germline CDR1 SEHNR, CDR2 FQNEAQ (reference sequence). CDR3 in amino acids: CASSTDREPGQPQHF. CDR3 DNA sequence: TGTGCCAGCAGCACAGACAGGGAACCGGGTCAGCCCCAGCATTTT.

V gene TRBV15 combines with J gene TRBJ1-6; weak D call: TRBD1 (6 bases). This CDR3 is 15 amino acids long. CDR1 and CDR2 (germline): LNHNV, YYDKDF (reference sequence). The germline V and J ends were trimmed by 1 base and 10 bases, with 14 bases remaining between them. The DNA for the CDR3 is TGTGCCACCAGCAGAGTCCTGACAGGCGGGTCACCCCTCCACTTT. This translates into CATSRVLTGGSPLHF.

J is TRBJ2-1 and V is TRBV11-2, with D possibly matching TRBD2 (6 bases). Germline V gives CDR1 SGHAT, CDR2 FQNNGV. Trimming stripped 8 bases from V and 9 bases from J, with 14 bases between. The CDR3 is made up of 12 amino acids. The CDR3 is CASALRRGEQFF. CDR3 bases: TGTGCCAGCGCCTTACGGAGGGGTGAGCAGTTCTTC.

This clone was recorded only once. The gene calls are TRBV5-8 and TRBJ2-3, with TRBD1 matching 10 bases. With V trimmed by 5 bases and J by 0 bases, 9 bases remained unmatched. The CDR3 consists of 17 residues. The V gene's germline CDR1 is SGHTS and CDR2 YDEGEE. The CDR3 reads CASRRLTGGSSTDTQYF. CDR3 DNA sequence: TGTGCCAGCAGGCGATTGACAGGGGGCTCAAGCACAGATACGCAGTATTTT.

The rearrangement uses TRBV28 and TRBJ1-1; 10 bases match TRBD1. Germline-derived CDR1 and CDR2 are MDHEN and SYDVKM. Germline trimming cut 2 bases from V and 4 bases from J; bases unmatched to any gene: 13. The CDR3 loop spans 18 amino acids. CDR3 region: CASSLVRDRGFGTTEAFF. The DNA for the CDR3 is TGTGCCAGCAGTTTAGTTCGGGACAGGGGTTTCGGGACCACTGAAGCTTTCTTT.

This chain uses TRBV11-2 with TRBJ2-7, with D perhaps matching TRBD1 (6 bases). Per the germline V gene, CDR1 is SGHAT and CDR2 is FQNNGV. Trimming took 1 base from V and 0 from J, leaving 10 bases between them. The CDR3 loop spans 15 amino acids. The CDR3 region is CASSLAPQGSYEQYF. DNA of the CDR3: TGTGCCAGCAGCTTAGCCCCACAGGGCTCCTACGAGCAGTACTTC.

In DNA, the CDR3 is TGTGCCAGCAGCCCACAATCTAGTGGAGCTCAGTTCTTC. Translating gives CASSPQSSGAQFF. V gene TRBV3-1 (or the pseudogene TRBV3-2) combines with J gene TRBJ2-1; D ambiguous. CDR1 LGHDT and CDR2 YNNKEL come from the germline V gene (reference sequence). The V end was cut by 4 bases, the J end by 13 bases, with 17 bases between. The CDR3 consists of 13 residues.

This clone was observed a handful of times. Other DNA sequences of this sample code for an identical CDR3. The chain has TRBV20-1 and TRBJ2-5, with D unclear. With 2 bases removed from V and 5 bases from J, the gap between germline ends came to 6 bases. Germline values: CDR1 DFQATT, CDR2 SNEGSKA (reference sequence). This CDR3 is 11 amino acids long. In DNA, the CDR3 is TGCAGTGCTAGACTACAGGAGACCCAGTACTTC. This translates into CSARLQETQYF.

CDR3 loop: CASSQMGPGTEAFF. The CDR3 DNA sequence: TGTGCCAGCAGCCAAATGGGGCCGGGCACTGAAGCTTTCTTT. This rearrangement joins TRBV5-5 to TRBJ1-1; tentatively, D is TRBD1 (5 bases). The CDR3 has 14 amino acids. V lost 4 bases and J 4 bases, leaving 14 bases between the germline ends. CDR1 is SGHKS, CDR2 YYEKEE, per germline (reference sequence).

CDR3 in amino acids: CASSIHETATSNYGYTF. The CDR3 coding sequence is TGCGCCAGCAGCATTCATGAGACAGCCACCTCTAACTATGGCTACACCTTC. The rearrangement links TRBV4-1 to TRBJ1-2, with D maybe TRBD1 (5 bases). Germline V CDR1 and CDR2: MGHRA, YSYEKL. This CDR3 spans 17 amino acids. Trimming removed 5 bases at V and 0 bases at J, with 19 bases between.

This chain connects TRBV7-9 to TRBJ1-2; TRBD1 agrees at 7 bases. Germline V CDR1 and CDR2: SEHNR, FQNEAQ (reference sequence). The CDR3 loop spans 14 amino acids. After removal of 1 base from V and 4 bases from J, the junction contained 3 bases not matched to a gene. For the CDR3, the DNA is TGTGCCAGCAGCTTAGTGGAGGGGGCCTATGGCTACACCTTC. It specifies CASSLVEGAYGYTF.

Only a few counts were recorded for this clone. This sample includes further DNA sequences coding for the same CDR3. The chain has TRBV18 and TRBJ2-2; D gene ambiguous. This CDR3 has 14 amino acids. Germline V lookup: CDR1 KGHSH, CDR2 LQKENI. Deletions cut 1 base from V and 3 bases from J, with 6 bases between. The DNA for the CDR3 is TGTGCCAGCTCACCACGAGGCGACACCGGGGAGCTGTTTTTT. Encoded protein: CASSPRGDTGELFF.

The V gene is TRBV9, the J gene TRBJ2-5, with 12 bases aligning to TRBD2. The germline V gene has CDR1 SGDLS and CDR2 YYNGEE. Unmatched junction bases numbered 3, after V lost 0 bases and J lost 6 bases. CDR3 length: 15 amino acids. The CDR3 coding sequence is TGTGCCAGCAGCGTAGCGGGACTAGCGGGTCAGACCCAGTACTTC. Translating it yields CASSVAGLAGQTQYF.